A selection of T cell receptor beta chains follows, all from one sample in a study of T-cell memory formation after mild COVID-19. TCRdb called the 5' RACE reads again in MiXCR, with one record for every CDR3 protein. The sample carries more than 250,000 distinct CDR3 sequences, 15% to 20% recorded once. Sequencing input: PBMCs or a T cell subset sorted from them (not recorded which). The source of these receptors is a man between 18 and 35 years old who had mild COVID-19 (a few samples of this study predate the infection). Cell type and time point are not known. The CDR3 runs from the conserved cysteine through the conserved F or W. D genes are given only for firm matches. Clone size, where shown, is once, few, many, or a class for clones that have expanded.

NA	TRBV7-6	TRBJ2-2	NA	TGTGCCAGCAGCTCTAAGAACACCGGGGAGCTGTTTTTT	CASSSKNTGELFF
NA	TRBV3-1	TRBJ1-6	few	TGTGCCAGCAGCCCATCGCTCATACGGAATTCACCCCTCCACTTT	CASSPSLIRNSPLHF
NA	TRBV20-1	TRBJ1-5	few	TGCAGTGCTAGAGATTGGCATAATCAGCCCCAGCATTTT	CSARDWHNQPQHF
NA	TRBV29-1	TRBJ2-5	NA	TGTGGCGGTTGGCGAGAGACCCAGTACTTC	CGGWRETQYF
NA	TRBV12-3/TRBV12-4	TRBJ1-5	few	TGTGCCAGCAGCCGCACACTACAGCCCCAGCATTTT	CASSRTLQPQHF
NA	TRBV3-1	TRBJ1-2	few	TGTGCCAGCAGCCAAGTAGAGACAGCCCCCGGCGGCTACACCTTC	CASSQVETAPGGYTF
NA	TRBV3-1	TRBJ1-1	few	TGTGCCAGCAGCCCCGGGACGGTGAACACTGAAGCTTTCTTT	CASSPGTVNTEAFF
NA	TRBV5-1	TRBJ2-2	few	TGCGCCAGTTACAGGGAAGGGACCGGGGAGCTGTTTTTT	CASYREGTGELFF
NA	TRBV5-1	TRBJ2-2	NA	TGCGCCAGCAGCTTTGACCCTTCCGGGGAGCTGTTTTTT	CASSFDPSGELFF
NA	TRBV7-3	TRBJ2-3	NA	TGTGCCAGCAGCTCAGACAGTGACCACCGCACAGATACGCAGTATTTT	CASSSDSDHRTDTQYF
NA	TRBV9	TRBJ1-3	NA	TGTGCCAGCAGCGTAGCTCCGGACCCCTCTGGAAACACCATATATTTT	CASSVAPDPSGNTIYF
NA	TRBV28	TRBJ1-3	NA	TGTGCCAGCAGCCCCGGGGGTTTGGCGGGAAACACCATATATTTT	CASSPGGLAGNTIYF
NA	TRBV5-1	TRBJ1-1	few	TGCGCCAGCAGCTTGGGATCTTTGATGAACACTGAAGCTTTCTTT	CASSLGSLMNTEAFF
NA	TRBV5-1	TRBJ2-5	many	TGCGCCAGCAGCTCGACGGGGGAACCTCAAGAGACCCAGTACTTC	CASSSTGEPQETQYF
NA	TRBV5-1	TRBJ2-3	NA	TGCGCCAGCAGCTTCGGAAAGGACACAGATACGCAGTATTTT	CASSFGKDTDTQYF
NA	TRBV7-2	TRBJ1-2	NA	TGTGCCAGCAGCTTCTCCGACAAGTTCTATGGCTACACCTTC	CASSFSDKFYGYTF
NA	TRBV7-2	TRBJ1-5	NA	TGTGCCAGCAGCTTAGTGCCGGATCCTAATCAGCCCCAGCATTTT	CASSLVPDPNQPQHF
NA	TRBV5-1	TRBJ2-1	NA	TGCGCCAGCAGCTTAGGGTACGCTGAGCAGTTCTTC	CASSLGYAEQFF
TRBD2	TRBV7-2	TRBJ2-3	NA	TGTGCCAGCAGCCCAGGGACTAGCGGGGCTGCGCAGTATTTT	CASSPGTSGAAQYF
TRBD2	TRBV4-2	TRBJ2-1	NA	TGTGCCAGCAGCCGGGAGCGGGATAGCGGAGACAATGAGCAGTTCTTC	CASSRERDSGDNEQFF
TRBD1	TRBV30	TRBJ2-3	few	TGTGCCCACACAGGGGGTAGCACAGATACGCAGTATTTT	CAHTGGSTDTQYF
TRBD2	TRBV7-2	TRBJ2-1	NA	TGTGCCAGCAGCGCGACTAGCGGGAGTATTGGTGAGCAGTTCTTC	CASSATSGSIGEQFF
TRBD1	TRBV7-3	TRBJ1-2	NA	TGTGCCAGCAGCTTGACAGGGGGCTCAGCTAACTATGGCTACACCTTC	CASSLTGGSANYGYTF
NA	TRBV5-1	TRBJ2-5	few	TGCGCCAGCTGCCGAGACATCCGGCAAGAGACCCAGTACTTC	CASCRDIRQETQYF
NA	TRBV12-3/TRBV12-4	TRBJ1-1	NA	TGTGCCAGCAGTGGGGGAGACACTGAAGCTTTCTTT	CASSGGDTEAFF
NA	TRBV5-1	TRBJ2-1	few	TGCGCCAGCAGCTTTTTGGGGGGGCGCGATGAGCAGTTCTTC	CASSFLGGRDEQFF
NA	TRBV24-1	TRBJ2-1	few	TGTGCCACCAGTGATTTGGACGCTACGGAGCAGTTCTTC	CATSDLDATEQFF
NA	TRBV5-6	TRBJ1-3	NA	TGTGCCAGCAGCTTAAGGCACGCCGGGGCCATATATTTT	CASSLRHAGAIYF
NA	TRBV3-1	TRBJ2-7	NA	TGTGCCAGCAGCCCCGACTTCTCCTACGAGCAGTACTTC	CASSPDFSYEQYF
NA	TRBV7-2	TRBJ2-1	few	TGTGCCAGCAGCTCAAGGAGGCTGGGTCACCAATATCGCCAGTTCTTC	CASSSRRLGHQYRQFF
NA	TRBV5-1	TRBJ2-3	few	TGCGCCAGCAGCTGGACAGACCTCACAGATACGCAGTATTTT	CASSWTDLTDTQYF
NA	TRBV4-3	TRBJ2-1	NA	TGCGCCAGCAGCCAAGCTGGTCCGCTTGGGGATGAGCAGTTCTTC	CASSQAGPLGDEQFF
TRBD2	TRBV7-2	TRBJ2-3	NA	TGTGCCAGCAGCCCCCCCGGCGGGGGGCCCACAGATACGCAGTATTTT	CASSPPGGGPTDTQYF
TRBD1	TRBV6-5	TRBJ2-7	NA	TGTGCCAGCAGTGCCCCTCACCGGACAGGTTTGTACTTC	CASSAPHRTGLYF
TRBD2	TRBV12-3/TRBV12-4	TRBJ2-1	NA	TGTGCCAGCCACCGGACTAGCGGGGGGGGTGAGCAGTTCTTC	CASHRTSGGGEQFF
NA	TRBV4-1	TRBJ2-3	few	TGCGCCAGCAGCCAAGTTGGAGGGTGGGGCACAGATACGCAGTATTTT	CASSQVGGWGTDTQYF
TRBD1	TRBV11-2	TRBJ2-7	NA	TGTGCCAGCAGCCACATCGGACAGGGGCTCCACGAGCAGTACTTC	CASSHIGQGLHEQYF
NA	TRBV9	TRBJ1-3	few	TGTGCCAGCAGCCCCACAGGGAGGGAAAACACCATATATTTT	CASSPTGRENTIYF
TRBD2	TRBV7-2	TRBJ2-3	NA	TGTGCCAGCAGCTTCCCGAGTAGCGGGGGGGCCCGGAGCACAGATACGCAGTATTTT	CASSFPSSGGARSTDTQYF
TRBD1	TRBV20-1	TRBJ1-1	few	TGCAGTGCTAGAGATCAGGGGGTGAACACTGAAGCTTTCTTT	CSARDQGVNTEAFF
NA	TRBV12-3/TRBV12-4	TRBJ1-5	few	TGTGCCAGCAGTTTTGCATGGGGGCAGCCCCAGCATTTT	CASSFAWGQPQHF
TRBD1	TRBV7-9	TRBJ1-6	NA	TGTGCCAGCAGCTTATCCCCCCGACAGGGTGGCTCACCCCTCCACTTT	CASSLSPRQGGSPLHF
NA	TRBV7-2	TRBJ1-5	few	TGTGCCAGCAGCTTAGTTGCGGGGGCGCCGGGTCAGCCCCAGCATTTT	CASSLVAGAPGQPQHF
TRBD1	TRBV29-1	TRBJ1-1	NA	TGCAGCCCCCGGGACAGGGGAGGGGACACTGAAGCTTTCTTT	CSPRDRGGDTEAFF
NA	TRBV6-2/TRBV6-3	TRBJ2-1	few	TGTGCCAGCAGTCTACGAGAGAGCTCCTACAATGAGCAGTTCTTC	CASSLRESSYNEQFF
NA	TRBV7-8	TRBJ1-2	few	TGTGCCAGCAGCTTAGCAATGCCAATGGGGGGCGTGGGCTACACCTTC	CASSLAMPMGGVGYTF
NA	TRBV5-1	TRBJ2-3	few	TGCGCCAGCAGCACGATGTTAGGGGGCACAGATACGCAGTATTTT	CASSTMLGGTDTQYF
NA	TRBV10-3	TRBJ2-1	NA	TGTGCCATCAGTGGGTCGGGCCACTACAATGAGCAGTTCTTC	CAISGSGHYNEQFF
TRBD2	TRBV6-5	TRBJ2-1	NA	TGTGCCAGCAACCCACAATCGGGACTAGCGGGGGAATACAATGAGCAGTTCTTC	CASNPQSGLAGEYNEQFF
NA	TRBV7-8	TRBJ1-1	NA	TGTGCCAGCAGCCTTGGGGAGGAATGCTTCTTT	CASSLGEECFF
NA	TRBV5-1	TRBJ2-1	few	TGCGCCAGCAGCTTGGCTGGACAGTGGTCGAATGAGCAGTTCTTC	CASSLAGQWSNEQFF
NA	TRBV30	TRBJ1-1	NA	TGTGCCTGGAGCGTTGTGGAGATTGAAGCTTTCTTT	CAWSVVEIEAFF